Shown below are 20 T cell receptor beta chains from a single sample sequenced in a study of shared clonotypes between healthy human individuals. Libraries were prepared by immunoSEQ multiplex PCR; TCRdb keeps only in-frame clonotypes and omits some of them. Of roughly 1.4 million clones listed, 97% to 99% are singletons. Sequences were obtained from naive CD4+ T cells sorted from blood. Subset in this sample: CD45RA+ positively selected. These receptors were collected from a man aged 30-40 years in good health.

This clone was seen a single time. The chain recombines TRBV30 with TRBJ1-5, with D hard to call. Between the trimmed V and J ends, which lost 2 bases and 10 bases, there was a span of 9 bases. The CDR3 loop spans 11 amino acids. CDR1 is GTSNPN, CDR2 SVGIG, per germline (reference sequence). CDR3 loop: CAWSLGGPQHF. The CDR3, as DNA: TGTGCCTGGAGTCTCGGTGGCCCCCAGCATTTT. Full variable domain (remainder filled in from reference TRBV30 and TRBJ1-5): SQTIHQWPATLVQPVGSPLSLECTVEGTSNPNLYWYRQAAGRGLQLLFYSVGIGQISSEVPQNLSASRPQDRQFILSSKKLLLSDSGFYLCAWSLGGPQHFGDGTRLSIL.

In the case of this clone: Other DNA variants within this sample encode the same CDR3. This chain's CDR3 is CASSLDGYGYTF. CDR3 coding DNA: TGTGCCAGCAGCTTAGACGGCTATGGCTACACCTTC. V and J are TRBV7-2 and TRBJ1-2; no definite D call. CDR3 length equals 12 residues. Germline V CDR1 and CDR2: SGHTA, FQGNSA. V shed 1 base and J shed 4 bases, with 4 bases lying between them.

Note on this clone: The junction shows a germline mismatch at one end, possibly a read error. DNA for the CDR3: TGTGCCAGCAGCTCGAACTCCCACAATGAGCAGTTCTTC. Encoded protein: CASSSNSHNEQFF. The rearrangement links TRBV11-3 to TRBJ2-1; D call uncertain. The CDR3 length is 13 residues. Germline CDR1 and CDR2: SGHNT and YENEEA.

In regard to this clone: The junction shows a germline mismatch at one end, possibly a read error. The V and J genes are TRBV7-9 and TRBJ1-1; 10 bases align to TRBD1. CDR3 length: 10 amino acids. Germline V lookup: CDR1 SEHNR, CDR2 FQNEAQ (reference sequence). Here the CDR3 reads CLTGGEVAFF. In DNA, the CDR3 is TGCTTGACAGGGGGCGAGGTAGCTTTCTTT. Full variable domain (missing parts from reference TRBV7-9 and TRBJ1-1): DTGVSQNPRHKITKRGQNVTFRCDPISEHNRLYWYRQTLGQGPEFLTYFQNEAQLEKSRLLSDRFSAERPKGSFSTLEIQRTEQGDSAMYLCLTGGEVAFFGQGTRLTVV.

This chain connects TRBV10-2 to TRBJ2-7, with D possibly TRBD1 on 5 matching bases. The CDR3 consists of 12 residues. Trimming stripped 7 bases from V and 4 bases from J, with 11 bases between. Per the germline V gene, CDR1 is WSHSY and CDR2 is SAAADI. CDR3 region: CASKGETYEQYF. As DNA, the CDR3 is TGCGCCAGCAAAGGGGAAACTTACGAGCAGTACTTC.

This chain uses TRBV9 with TRBJ1-2, with 7 bases that match TRBD1. Looked up from germline, CDR1 is SGDLS and CDR2 is YYNGEE. V shed 0 bases, J shed 8 bases, and the junction held 13 bases outside the gene matches. The CDR3 has 16 residues. This CDR3 reads CASSVVGGDSLRGYTF. The CDR3 nucleotides read TGTGCCAGCAGCGTAGTAGGGGGCGACAGCCTGCGAGGCTACACCTTC. Complete variable domain (other parts from reference TRBV9 and TRBJ1-2): DSGVTQTPKHLITATGQRVTLRCSPRSGDLSVYWYQQSLDQGLQFLIQYYNGEERAKGNILERFSAQQFPDLHSELNLSSLELGDSALYFCASSVVGGDSLRGYTFGSGTRLTVV.

The chain carries TRBV7-3 and TRBJ2-1; TRBD2 matches at 7 bases. V was clipped by 2 bases and J by 5 bases; unmatched bases: 15. The CDR3 extends over 18 amino acids. Per germline, CDR1 SGHTA and CDR2 FQGTGA. CDR3 in DNA: TGTGCCAGCAGCTTAGGCCGCGGGGGTAGATTTCCCCACAATGAGCAGTTCTTC. Translation: CASSLGRGGRFPHNEQFF.

The chain carries TRBV6-4 and TRBJ1-3, with D uncertain. Germline CDR1 is MRHNA and CDR2 is SNTAGT. Trimming stripped 3 bases from V and 4 bases from J, with 19 bases between. The CDR3 length is 17 residues. CDR3 sequence (DNA): TGTGCCAGCAGTGAGGCAGTGAAGGGCTTGGGGGGAAACACCATATATTTT. Translating it yields CASSEAVKGLGGNTIYF.

The chain recombines TRBV2 with TRBJ1-2; D is unclear. The CDR3 has 13 residues. V lost 1 base and J 7 bases, leaving 10 bases between the germline ends. Looked up from germline, CDR1 is SNHLY and CDR2 is FYNNEI. DNA for the CDR3: TGTGCCAGCAGTGAAGGTGGAAGTGTTGGCTACACCTTC. Its protein is CASSEGGSVGYTF.

This clone has only one observation. The chain couples TRBV7-9 to TRBJ2-7; 7 positions match TRBD2. There are 15 residues in the CDR3. CDR1 is SEHNR and CDR2 is FQNEAQ in the germline V gene (reference sequence). Trimming took 1 base from V and 3 from J; bases not matched to a gene: 6. CDR3 region: CASSLVPSGHYEQYF. The CDR3 DNA reads TGTGCCAGCAGCTTAGTTCCTAGCGGTCACTACGAGCAGTACTTC.

The chain links TRBV27 to TRBJ2-3; D gene ambiguous. The CDR3 consists of 13 residues. With 6 bases removed from V and 5 bases from J, the gap between germline ends came to 12 bases. The V gene's germline CDR1 is MNHEY and CDR2 SMNVEV (reference sequence). DNA for the CDR3: TGTGCCAGCAGCCCCTTGGGAAGAGATACGCAGTATTTT. Protein sequence: CASSPLGRDTQYF.

With regard to this clone: The sample has other DNA sequences that encode this CDR3 too. The chain is built from TRBV6-5 and TRBJ2-5; D uncertain. V dropped 0 bases and J dropped 5 bases, with 1 base sitting between them. CDR3 length: 11 amino acids. Germline values: CDR1 MNHEY, CDR2 SVGAGI. This CDR3 is CASSYSETQYF. CDR3 DNA sequence: TGTGCCAGCAGTTACTCGGAGACCCAGTACTTC.

The chain employs TRBV7-2 and TRBJ2-1; D remains ambiguous. Germline V gene data show CDR1 as SGHTA and CDR2 as FQGNSA. The CDR3 spans 17 residues. V lost 3 bases and J 0 bases, leaving 15 bases between the germline ends. CDR3 in amino acids: CASSFPPGTSSYNEQFF. The CDR3 nucleotides read TGTGCCAGCAGCTTTCCCCCGGGTACCAGCTCCTACAATGAGCAGTTCTTC.

The chain carries TRBV9 and TRBJ2-7; D possibly matches TRBD1 or TRBD2 (5 bases each). The germline CDR1 and CDR2 sequences are SGDLS and YYNGEE. Between the trimmed V and J ends, which lost 0 bases and 6 bases, there was a span of 13 bases. The CDR3 length is 14 residues. CDR3 coding DNA: TGTGCCAGCAGCGTAGGGGACCCGCTGGGCGAGCAGTACTTC. It encodes CASSVGDPLGEQYF.

The V gene is TRBV2, the J gene TRBJ2-7; a possible D gene is TRBD1 (5 bases). Germline CDR1 is SNHLY and CDR2 is FYNNEI. Between the trimmed V and J ends, which lost 1 base and 2 bases, there was a span of 15 bases. The CDR3 totals 16 residues. CDR3 in amino acids: CASSEVPQPGPYEQYF. In nucleotides, the CDR3 is TGTGCCAGCAGTGAAGTACCCCAGCCAGGGCCCTACGAGCAGTACTTC.

The chain joins TRBV7-9 to TRBJ2-2, with D uncertain. CDR1 and CDR2 (germline): SEHNR, FQNEAQ (reference sequence). The V end was cut by 0 bases, the J end by 4 bases, with 15 bases between. The CDR3 sequence is 17 residues long. CDR3 sequence reads: CASSLALGRVFTGELFF. Here the CDR3 DNA reads TGTGCCAGCAGCTTAGCATTGGGAAGGGTCTTCACCGGGGAGCTGTTTTTT.

This chain joins TRBV29-1 and TRBJ2-1; the match to TRBD2 covers 7 bases. The CDR3 runs to 15 residues. The V gene's germline CDR1 is SQVTM and CDR2 ANQGSEA. V lost 8 bases and J lost 6; bases outside the gene matches: 16. The CDR3 here is CSILLRAGIGNEQFF. DNA of the CDR3: TGCAGCATCCTTCTTAGAGCGGGAATCGGCAATGAGCAGTTCTTC.

The chain uses TRBV14 and TRBJ2-7; D is undetermined. The CDR3 is made up of 12 amino acids. CDR1 and CDR2 (germline): SGHDN, FVKESK. V lost 1 base to trimming and J lost 7 bases, with 8 bases between them. CDR3 in DNA: TGTGCCAGCAGCCAAGCGGTGTGGGAGCAGTACTTC. Its translation: CASSQAVWEQYF.

The V gene is TRBV5-4, the J gene TRBJ1-2; 12 bases are a match to TRBD1. This CDR3 contains 18 residues. V lost 4 bases, J lost 7 bases, and 17 bases stayed unmatched. Germline V CDR1 and CDR2: SGHNT, YYREEE (reference sequence). CDR3 bases: TGTGCCAGCAGCCTGGGACAGGGGGCGGGTAATGCCAGGGGTGGCTACACCTTC. This codes for CASSLGQGAGNARGGYTF.

The J gene is TRBJ2-3, the V gene TRBV28; 13 bases align to TRBD2. The CDR3 runs 16 residues. Trimming removed 6 bases from V and 2 bases from J; junction bases left unmatched: 5. Germline CDR1 reads MDHEN; CDR2 reads SYDVKM. The CDR3 DNA is TGTGCCAGCAGCTGGGGACTAGCGGGACCCACAGATACGCAGTATTTT. Protein: CASSWGLAGPTDTQYF.